This T cell receptor beta chain derives from a study of cytomegalovirus exposure and HLA in healthy donors. Notes on the study in general: A later analysis by the authors found several of the most significant clusters apparently linked to common viral pathogens.

PCR involved 60 Vbeta and 13 Jbeta primers. Measured with immunoSEQ multiplex PCR; TCRdb has only the in-frame clones, and not every one. Among 150,000 to 160,000 clones listed, around 80% were seen once. The CDR3 sequence is 12 residues long. Trimming pared 7 bases from V and 9 bases from J, leaving 13 bases between. Germline loops: CDR1 SNHLY, CDR2 FYNNEI. Regarding this clone: The antigen remains undetermined.

The sample was PBMCs. The chain recombines TRBV2 with TRBJ2-4; D gene uncertain. This TCR was sampled from a woman aged 40 to 50 in good health and CMV-seronegative. In DNA, the CDR3 is TGTGCCAGCACCGAAGCGTACGGCATTCAGTACTTC. This codes for CASTEAYGIQYF. Full variable domain (outside the CDR3, taken from reference TRBV2 and TRBJ2-4): EPEVTQTPSHQVTQMGQEVILRCVPISNHLYFYWYRQILGQKVEFLVSFYNNEISEKSEIFDDQFSVERPDGSNFTLKIRSTKLEDSAMYFCASTEAYGIQYFGAGTRLSVL.